The entry below gives a single T cell receptor (beta chain) sequence along with its context. In the original analysis: Researchers report that nucleated cell counts were estimated from reference gene primer amplification. The repertoire was sequenced with immunoSEQ multiplex PCR; TCRdb's copy has only in-frame clones and lacks some. That table supplies the V and J calls and clone size; D and trimming were determined from the DNA. The table has some 280,000 clones, about 91% seen once. The data were obtained in a study of blood T cell repertoires in COVID-19. Study-level background: T cells, B-cell-depleted T cells, or PBMCs supplied cDNA or gDNA.

The germline V gene has CDR1 MDHEN and CDR2 SYDVKM. V lost 5 bases, J lost 12 bases, and 15 bases stayed unmatched. The CDR3 runs to 17 residues. The sample was peripheral blood. This sequence was found in an older woman with acute or convalescent COVID-19. The chain has TRBV28 and TRBJ2-1, with 14 bases matching TRBD2. CDR3 nucleotide sequence: TGTGCCAGCAGTCCCTCCGGGACTAGCGGGGGCCTAAAGGGGCAGTTCTTC. This encodes CASSPSGTSGGLKGQFF.